This T cell receptor beta chain was recorded in a study of T-cell memory formation after mild COVID-19. CDR3 size: 19 residues. TCRdb used MiXCR to reprocess the 5' RACE reads, holding one entry per CDR3 protein. The repertoire holds under 85,000 distinct CDR3 sequences, with about 15% as singletons. The chain is built from TRBV21-1 and TRBJ2-7; the table's TRBD1 call for D was not verified on the DNA. TRBV21-1 counts as a pseudogene. The TCR comes from an adult woman who had mild COVID-19 (a few samples of this study predate the infection). Cell type and time point are not known. Sequenced: PBMCs or a T cell subset sorted from them (not recorded which). This chain's CDR3 is CASSKARTGLKQGANEQYF. The CDR3 DNA is TGTGCCAGCAGCAAAGCCAGAACCGGCCTAAAACAGGGGGCGAACGAGCAGTACTTC.